One sample yielded the 18 T cell receptor beta chains listed below, sequenced in a study of T cells in narcolepsy. Sequencing was performed with immunoSEQ multiplex PCR; in TCRdb, only in-frame clones are kept and a portion is missing. The profile shows just under 30,000 clones, about 89% of them singletons. Sequencing was carried out using memory (CD45RA-) CD4+ T cells from blood. These receptor sequences come from a human donor in good health.

The V gene is TRBV5-1, the J gene TRBJ2-2, with D perhaps TRBD1 or TRBD2 (5 bases each). CDR1 is SGHRS, CDR2 YFSETQ, per germline. CDR3 length: 12 residues. Trimming took off 4 bases at V and 11 bases at J, with 12 bases between the two ends. CDR3 coding DNA: TGCGCCAGCAGCCGCGAGGGGCAAGAGCTGTTTTTT. As protein: CASSREGQELFF. Combining the CDR3 with reference TRBV5-1 and TRBJ2-2 gives the whole variable domain KAGVTQTPRYLIKTRGQQVTLSCSPISGHRSVSWYQQTPGQGLQFLFEYFSETQRNKGNFPGRFSGRQFSNSRSEMNVSTLELGDSALYLCASSREGQELFFGEGSRLTVL.

The chain recombines TRBV6-6 with TRBJ2-1; 12 positions agree with TRBD2. This CDR3 has 15 residues. V shed 4 bases, J shed 8 bases, and the junction held 6 bases outside the gene matches. The germline V gene has CDR1 MNHNY and CDR2 SVGAGI (reference sequence). CDR3 DNA sequence: TGTGCCAGCAGTTCCACAGGACTAGCGGGGTATGAGCAGTTCTTC. This sequence encodes CASSSTGLAGYEQFF.

V gene TRBV9 combines with J gene TRBJ2-1; D remains unclear. Germline CDR1 reads SGDLS; CDR2 reads YYNGEE. This CDR3 region has 13 residues. V was shortened by 3 bases and J by 9 bases, with 13 bases between the two germline ends. The CDR3: CASSAGLFVEQFF. In nucleotides, the CDR3 is TGTGCCAGCAGCGCCGGCCTTTTTGTTGAGCAGTTCTTC. Using reference TRBV9 and TRBJ2-1 for the parts outside the CDR3, the full variable domain is DSGVTQTPKHLITATGQRVTLRCSPRSGDLSVYWYQQSLDQGLQFLIQYYNGEERAKGNILERFSAQQFPDLHSELNLSSLELGDSALYFCASSAGLFVEQFFGPGTRLTVL.

The J gene is TRBJ2-7, the V gene TRBV7-5; the table's D gene call, TRBD2, was not cross checked with the DNA. TRBV7-5 is designated a pseudogene. CDR3 length: 14 amino acids. CDR3 amino acids: CASSHSGDSYEQYF. For the CDR3, the DNA is TGTGCCAGCAGCCATAGCGGTGACTCCTACGAGCAGTACTTC.

As DNA, the CDR3 is TGTGCCAGCAGCTTAGATCTTTTCGCTAACTATGGCTACACCTTC. It specifies CASSLDLFANYGYTF. V and J are TRBV11-2 and TRBJ1-2, with D unresolved. The CDR3 is 15 residues long. Trimming shortened V by 0 bases and J by 0 bases, and 8 bases separated the two germline ends. Germline CDR1 and CDR2: SGHAT and FQNNGV.

J is TRBJ1-6 and V is TRBV6-5; the D is unclear. The CDR3 extends over 13 amino acids. The V and J ends lost 6 bases and 3 bases respectively, with 6 bases between them. CDR1 and CDR2 (germline): MNHEY, SVGAGI. CDR3 sequence: CASSTGYNSPLHF. For the CDR3, the DNA is TGTGCCAGCAGCACGGGCTATAATTCACCCCTCCACTTT.

The chain employs TRBV6-5 and TRBJ1-4; 8 bases align to TRBD1. The CDR3 covers 16 residues. Germline trimming cut 6 bases from V and 4 bases from J; bases unmatched to any gene: 10. CDR1 MNHEY and CDR2 SVGAGI come from the germline V gene. CDR3 protein: CASRYLGQGVNEKLFF. CDR3 coding DNA: TGTGCCAGCAGATACCTCGGACAGGGAGTTAATGAAAAACTGTTTTTT.

The chain links TRBV15 to TRBJ2-4; 12 bases line up with TRBD2. Germline CDR1 is LNHNV and CDR2 is YYDKDF (reference sequence). The length of the CDR3 is 16 residues. V was pared by 4 bases and J by 8 bases, with 9 bases of the junction left unmatched. This CDR3 is CATSTSSGRAIDIQYF. As DNA, the CDR3 is TGTGCCACCAGCACTTCTAGCGGGAGGGCTATTGACATTCAGTACTTC. Filled out from reference TRBV15 and TRBJ2-4, the complete variable domain reads DAMVIQNPRYQVTQFGKPVTLSCSQTLNHNVMYWYQQKSSQAPKLLFHYYDKDFNNEADTPDNFQSRRPNTSFCFLDIRSPGLGDTAMYLCATSTSSGRAIDIQYFGAGTRLSVL.

V and J are TRBV7-2 and TRBJ2-6; 8 nucleotides match TRBD2. CDR1 is SGHTA, CDR2 FQGNSA, per germline. CDR3 size: 17 residues. V was pared by 3 bases and J by 1 base, with 5 bases of the junction left unmatched. The CDR3 protein is CASSFRAGDSGANVLTF. As DNA, the CDR3 is TGTGCCAGCAGCTTTAGAGCGGGAGATTCTGGGGCCAACGTCCTGACTTTC.

This chain joins TRBV15 and TRBJ1-4; TRBD1 is a possible D gene (5 bases). The V gene lost 4 bases and the J gene lost 7 bases, with 16 bases spanning the gap. The CDR3 is made up of 15 amino acids. Germline CDR1 is LNHNV and CDR2 is YYDKDF (reference sequence). The CDR3 loop reads CATSTPWGSGEKLFF. DNA for the CDR3: TGTGCCACCAGCACACCCTGGGGCAGCGGTGAAAAACTGTTTTTT.

The chain joins TRBV5-1 to TRBJ2-7, with 10 positions matching TRBD1. The CDR3 consists of 15 residues. V lost 5 bases, J lost 7 bases, and 12 bases stayed unmatched. Germline lookup yields CDR1 SGHRS and CDR2 YFSETQ. The CDR3 is CASRTGTGVFIEQYF. The CDR3 nucleotides are TGCGCCAGCAGGACCGGGACAGGGGTGTTTATAGAGCAGTACTTC.

The count of this clone is one. This chain uses TRBV27 with TRBJ1-1, with TRBD1 matching over 7 bases. This CDR3 has 14 residues. In germline, CDR1 is MNHEY, CDR2 SMNVEV (reference sequence). V lost 2 bases and J lost 6; bases outside the gene matches: 6. CDR3 amino acids: CASSLGDRLAEAFF. The DNA for the CDR3 is TGTGCCAGCAGTTTAGGGGACAGACTAGCTGAAGCTTTCTTT.

This chain connects TRBV2 to TRBJ2-7; D unclear. With 4 bases removed from V and 5 bases from J, the gap between germline ends came to 12 bases. From germline, CDR1 is SNHLY and CDR2 FYNNEI. The CDR3 consists of 13 residues. The CDR3 sequence: CASSVGYLNEQYF. CDR3 bases: TGTGCCAGCAGTGTAGGCTACCTCAACGAGCAGTACTTC.

The genes are TRBV18 and TRBJ2-1, with 7 bases identical to TRBD1. Germline values: CDR1 KGHSH, CDR2 LQKENI. This CDR3 has 13 amino acids. V lost 3 bases and J lost 7; bases outside the gene matches: 3. CDR3 region: CASSPDRVNEQFF. DNA of the CDR3: TGTGCCAGCTCACCCGACAGGGTGAATGAGCAGTTCTTC.

For the CDR3, the DNA is TGCGCCAGCAGCCCGGAATCGGGACTAGCTCCCGGGGAGCTGTTTTTT. Its protein product is CASSPESGLAPGELFF. The J gene is TRBJ2-2, the V gene TRBV4-3; TRBD2 matches at 9 bases. J lost 6 bases, V lost 4 bases, and 9 bases had no gene match. Germline CDR1 and CDR2: LGHNA and YSLEER. This CDR3 region has 16 residues.

The V call is TRBV9, the J call TRBJ2-3; weak D call: TRBD1 (5 bases). Trimming pared 4 bases from V and 2 bases from J, leaving 11 bases between. Germline CDR1 SGDLS, CDR2 YYNGEE. The CDR3 runs to 14 residues. The CDR3 region has the DNA TGTGCCAGCAGCCCTAGACAGCCCACAGATACGCAGTATTTT. It codes for CASSPRQPTDTQYF.

This clone showed up just once. The J gene is TRBJ2-3, the V gene TRBV11-1, with D possibly matching TRBD1 (6 bases). The V and J ends lost 5 bases and 4 bases respectively, with 10 bases between them. The CDR3 covers 13 residues. Germline V lookup: CDR1 SGHAT, CDR2 FQDESV (reference sequence). The DNA of the CDR3 is TGTGCCAGCAGCAAAGGGGGTGCAGATACGCAGTATTTT. The encoded protein is CASSKGGADTQYF. The variable domain in full, with the rest retrieved from reference TRBV11-1 and TRBJ2-3, is EAEVAQSPRYKITEKSQAVAFWCDPISGHATLYWYRQILGQGPELLVQFQDESVVDDSQLPKDRFSAERLKGVDSTLKIQPAELGDSAMYLCASSKGGADTQYFGPGTRLTVL.

The chain has TRBV30 and TRBJ1-1; tentatively, D is TRBD1 (6 bases). Trimming cost V 2 bases and J 4 bases, with 20 bases left between them. Germline CDR1 and CDR2: GTSNPN and SVGIG (reference sequence). CDR3 length: 16 amino acids. Written as DNA, the CDR3 is TGTGCCTGGAGTAGGAGCGGCGGGGGGCGGACCACTGAAGCTTTCTTT. Its translation is CAWSRSGGGRTTEAFF.